A single sample gave rise to the 3 T cell receptor beta chains below, sequenced in a study of blood T cell repertoires in COVID-19 (dated by TCRdb to about 2020). Libraries were built with the immunoSEQ multiplex PCR assay. Sourced from immuneACCESS, this table was stored by TCRdb with only in-frame sequences that have V and J called. A share of the clones is absent; for the studies checked, an unresolved V gene accounts for under half, and the remainder has no known explanation. The sample includes fewer than 200,000 clones, with about 80% observed a single time. Jointly, the top ten make up around 19% of the sample. The sequenced sample was PBMCs or T cells enriched from blood (not recorded which). The receptors originated from an older woman in a cohort exposed to, infected with or recovered from COVID-19 (not recorded which).

This sequence joins TRBV4-2 and TRBJ2-3; 7 bases are shared with TRBD2. Germline-derived CDR1 and CDR2 are LGHNA and YNFKEQ. V lost 3 bases, J lost 0 bases, and 6 bases stayed unmatched. The CDR3 consists of 16 residues. In nucleotides, the CDR3 is TGTGCCAGCAGCCAGAGAGGGAGGGCCAGCACAGATACGCAGTATTTT. Its translation is CASSQRGRASTDTQYF.

The chain couples TRBV28 to TRBJ1-2; TRBD1 might be the D (6 bases). Trimming removed 7 bases at V and 0 bases at J, with 9 bases between. Germline CDR1 reads MDHEN; CDR2 reads SYDVKM. The CDR3 extends over 13 amino acids. This chain's CDR3 is CASTTGANYGYTF. The CDR3 bases are TGTGCCAGCACGACAGGCGCTAACTATGGCTACACCTTC.

This clone has just one count. The chain carries TRBV29-1 and TRBJ2-7, with D unresolved. This CDR3 region has 13 residues. V was trimmed by 6 bases and J by 0 bases, leaving 12 bases between them. The germline V gene has CDR1 SQVTM and CDR2 ANQGSEA. The CDR3, as DNA: TGCAGCGTATTGGTGACAAACTCCTACGAGCAGTACTTC. This encodes CSVLVTNSYEQYF.